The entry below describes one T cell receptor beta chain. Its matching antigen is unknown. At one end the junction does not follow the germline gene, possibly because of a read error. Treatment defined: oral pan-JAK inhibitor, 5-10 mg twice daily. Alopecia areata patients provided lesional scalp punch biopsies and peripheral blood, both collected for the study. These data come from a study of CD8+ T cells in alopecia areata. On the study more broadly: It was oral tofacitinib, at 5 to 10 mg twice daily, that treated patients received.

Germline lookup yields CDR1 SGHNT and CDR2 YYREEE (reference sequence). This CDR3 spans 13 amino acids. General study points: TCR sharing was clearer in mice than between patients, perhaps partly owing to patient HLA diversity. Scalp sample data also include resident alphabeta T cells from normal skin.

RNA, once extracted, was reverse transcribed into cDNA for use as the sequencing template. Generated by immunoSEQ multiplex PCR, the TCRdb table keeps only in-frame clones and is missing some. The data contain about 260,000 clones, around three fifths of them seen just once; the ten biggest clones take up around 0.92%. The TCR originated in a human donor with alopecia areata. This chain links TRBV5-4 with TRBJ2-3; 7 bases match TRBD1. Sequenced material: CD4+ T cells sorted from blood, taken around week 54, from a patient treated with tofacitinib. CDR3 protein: CASSQNRGDTQYF. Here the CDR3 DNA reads TGCGCCAGCAGCCAAAACAGGGGAGATACGCAGTATTTT.